These T cell receptor beta chains were read from a single sample in a study of control samples from healthy donors and cancer patients. The method was immunoSEQ multiplex PCR; TCRdb's version includes in-frame clones alone and lacks a portion of them. The table records 95,000 to 130,000 clones, more than 75% of them present only once. The specimen was blood. Receptors originate from a woman in her seventies in good health. Both conserved end residues are trimmed from each CDR3. The order of the fields is J gene, V gene, CDR3 protein.

TRBJ2-6,TRBV15,ATSRGPGSSGANVLT
TRBJ1-2,TRBV7-2,ASSLGLGGYT
TRBJ2-7,TRBV9,ASSADTTEYEQY
TRBJ1-2,TRBV9,ASSAGTGFGYT
TRBJ2-7,TRBV14,ASSQGGEQY
TRBJ2-3,TRBV5-6,ASSLAGEDTQY
TRBJ2-3,TRBV3-1/TRBV3-2,ASSLRSGGAPDTQY
TRBJ1-1,TRBV18,ASSPRPSSDTEAF
TRBJ1-1,TRBV18,ASSPGQGLQNTEAF
TRBJ1-2,TRBV18,ASSPSGGNGYT
TRBJ1-1,TRBV7-9,ASSPRTGLGEAF
TRBJ1-2,TRBV19,ASSIAPQGTNYGYT
TRBJ1-2,TRBV28,ASSLSGQGVYGYT
TRBJ1-2,TRBV7-9,ASSFSDGDADYGYT
TRBJ2-1,TRBV5-4,ASSSPGGGGRNEQF
TRBJ2-1,TRBV7-2,ASSLGRDHEQF
TRBJ2-5,TRBV5-1,ASSRWGGGVQETQY
TRBJ1-2,TRBV5-1,ASSLGQGGSYT
TRBJ1-5,TRBV11-2,ASSLGGSGQPQH
TRBJ2-7,TRBV27,AGSFGQGVYEQY
TRBJ1-1,TRBV6-2/TRBV6-3,ASSYSLWTEAF
TRBJ2-3,TRBV13,ASGSPIADTQY
TRBJ1-2,TRBV12-3/TRBV12-4,ASNWGGEGYT
TRBJ1-6,TRBV5-5,ASSLVPGGIRPLH
NA,TRBV12-5,ASGPQGSNQPQY
TRBJ1-1,TRBV4-1,ASSINRGTEAF
TRBJ2-3,TRBV5-4,ASSYGSGDTDTQY
TRBJ2-3,TRBV4-1,ASSQQRGPSGGETSTDTQY
TRBJ1-2,TRBV27,ASSSRDSNYGYT
TRBJ2-3,TRBV7-2,ASSRQTGTDTQY
TRBJ1-1,TRBV15,AVGDRDTEAF
TRBJ2-3,TRBV6-1,ASSEKVAGANTQY
TRBJ1-5,TRBV10-3,AISESTGYNQPQH
TRBJ2-2,TRBV5-1,ASSLVPGVNTGELF
TRBJ1-1,TRBV11-1,ASSLVVLGNTEAF
TRBJ2-7,TRBV13,ASSTSRRVSS
TRBJ1-5,TRBV19,ASSTTWNQPQH
TRBJ1-5,TRBV19,ASSMTGVRNQPQH
TRBJ1-3,TRBV12-3/TRBV12-4,ASGRGDTIY
TRBJ1-1,TRBV11-2,ASSLGPRTGVETEAF
TRBJ2-7,TRBV27,ASKLWAEVYEQY
TRBJ2-1,TRBV18,ASSPPTGGTGEQF
TRBJ2-3,TRBV10-1,ASSDGGSTDTQY
TRBJ1-1,TRBV7-9,ASRQRAGGGEAF
TRBJ1-6,TRBV19,ASIDRANSYNSPLH
TRBJ2-5,TRBV15,ATSRDGGPTETQY
TRBJ2-1,TRBV11-3,ASSPRRGREQF
TRBJ1-1,TRBV2,ARSRANTEAF
TRBJ2-2,TRBV7-3,ASSYGGTGELF
TRBJ1-1,TRBV5-4,ASTPLQGISPPEAF
TRBJ2-2,TRBV4-3,ASSQDMGGELF
TRBJ2-5,TRBV2,ASSDGPLGQETQY
TRBJ2-7,TRBV6-5,ASSYTGVEQY
TRBJ1-4,TRBV21-1,ASSKAAGLGEKLF
TRBJ1-1,TRBV5-1,ASREGGDRANTEAF